Shown below are 31 T cell receptor beta chains from a single sample sequenced in a study of CD8+ T cells in alopecia areata. Extraction of RNA preceded its reverse transcription into cDNA, which served as the sequencing template. The assay was immunoSEQ multiplex PCR, and TCRdb's table has in-frame clones only and misses some. Counted here are roughly 220,000 clones, 66% occurring once; the ten biggest clones make up roughly 1.2%. Treatment described: oral pan-JAK inhibitor, 5-10 mg twice daily. The source was CD4+ T cells sorted from blood, collected around week 44, from a patient treated with tofacitinib. Receptors were obtained from a human donor with alopecia areata.

V and J are TRBV10-3 and TRBJ2-7; a possible D gene is TRBD1 (6 bases). The CDR3 contains 12 residues. Trimming removed 4 bases at V and 3 bases at J, with 7 bases between. From germline, CDR1 is ENHRY and CDR2 SYGVKD. The CDR3 region is CAISAGDYEQYF. The CDR3 bases are TGTGCCATCAGTGCAGGGGACTACGAGCAGTACTTC.

The chain links TRBV29-1 to TRBJ1-1, with D uncertain. Germline loops: CDR1 SQVTM, CDR2 ANQGSEA. Trimming left V 7 bases short and J 10 bases short, with 7 bases between. This CDR3 has 8 residues. The CDR3 DNA reads TGCAGCGCTGCCGGAGCTTTCTTT. This sequence encodes CSAAGAFF.

The table lists this clone with a count of one. The V and J genes are TRBV9 and TRBJ2-5, with 9 nucleotides matching TRBD2. Per the germline V gene, CDR1 is SGDLS and CDR2 is YYNGEE. J was trimmed by 4 bases and V by 5 bases; bases with no gene match: 6. This CDR3 is 14 amino acids long. CDR3 bases: TGTGCCAGCAGTATTGCGGGAGGGGTAGAGACCCAGTACTTC. Its translation is CASSIAGGVETQYF.

A single count supports this clone. The chain employs TRBV25-1 and TRBJ2-1; 9 bases line up with TRBD1. The CDR3 runs to 15 residues. Germline values: CDR1 MGHDK, CDR2 SYGVNS. The J segment lost 8 bases and the V segment lost 1 base, leaving 6 bases of the junction unmatched. For the CDR3, the DNA is TGTGCCAGCAGTGAATGGGACAGGGTTAGGGATGAGCAGTTCTTC. Protein product: CASSEWDRVRDEQFF. The full variable domain, completed using reference TRBV25-1 and TRBJ2-1, is EADIYQTPRYLVIGTGKKITLECSQTMGHDKMYWYQQDPGMELHLIHYSYGVNSTEKGDLSSESTVSRIRTEHFPLTLESARPSHTSQYLCASSEWDRVRDEQFFGPGTRLTVL.

The chain couples TRBV10-3 to TRBJ1-5, with D possibly being TRBD1 (5 bases). The CDR3 loop spans 13 amino acids. V lost 8 bases, J lost 4 bases, and 12 bases lay in between. Germline lookup yields CDR1 ENHRY and CDR2 SYGVKD. The CDR3 protein is CAIGQGQNQPQHF. The CDR3 nucleotides are TGTGCCATCGGGCAGGGCCAAAATCAGCCCCAGCATTTT.

In its sample, this clone was seen a few times. CDR3 coding DNA: TGTGCCAGCAGTGAAGCGGGGACACTCTACGAGCAGTACTTC. This gives the protein CASSEAGTLYEQYF. The rearrangement uses TRBV6-1 and TRBJ2-7, with a tentative D call TRBD1 (6 bases). CDR1 is MNHNS and CDR2 is SASEGT in the germline V gene. V dropped 0 bases and J dropped 3 bases, with 9 bases sitting between them. The CDR3 extends over 14 amino acids.

Notes on this clone: The sample contains more than one DNA sequence encoding this CDR3. The chain links TRBV20-1 to TRBJ1-5; possibly TRBD1 for D (5 bases). The CDR3 has 10 residues. V dropped 6 bases and J dropped 9 bases, with 9 bases sitting between them. The germline CDR1 and CDR2 sequences are DFQATT and SNEGSKA (reference sequence). The CDR3 nucleotides are TGCAGTGCGGGTGACAGGCCCCAGCATTTT. This encodes CSAGDRPQHF.

This clone has only a few counts. The J gene is TRBJ2-3, the V gene TRBV4-3, with 9 bases aligning to TRBD1. Trimming at V came to 0 bases and at J to 4 bases, leaving 5 bases not matched to a gene. The CDR3 loop spans 16 amino acids. Looked up from germline, CDR1 is LGHNA and CDR2 is YSLEER. CDR3 amino acids: CASSQDTGQGSDTQYF. The CDR3 DNA is TGCGCCAGCAGCCAAGATACGGGACAGGGCTCAGATACGCAGTATTTT.

This sequence joins TRBV29-1 and TRBJ2-1, with 9 bases fitting TRBD1. V gave up 3 bases and J gave up 5 bases; unmatched junction bases: 5. The CDR3 length is 14 residues. CDR1 and CDR2 (germline): SQVTM, ANQGSEA. The CDR3 sequence: CSVETNRGHNEQFF. For the CDR3, the DNA is TGCAGCGTTGAGACAAACAGGGGGCACAATGAGCAGTTCTTC.

The chain couples TRBV5-1 to TRBJ1-2; D is unclear. The length of the CDR3 is 13 residues. V lost 4 bases to trimming and J lost 5 bases, with 12 bases between them. CDR1 and CDR2 from the germline V gene are SGHRS and YFSETQ. This chain's CDR3 is CASSPSELYGYTF. CDR3 in DNA: TGCGCCAGCAGCCCGAGTGAGTTGTATGGCTACACCTTC.

V gene TRBV25-1 combines with J gene TRBJ1-2; D may be TRBD1 (5 bases). Germline-derived CDR1 and CDR2 are MGHDK and SYGVNS. Trimming removed 6 bases from V and 8 bases from J, with 22 bases in between. CDR3 size: 15 residues. CDR3 loop: CASRAPRDRGGGYTF. The CDR3 DNA follows: TGTGCCAGCAGGGCCCCCAGGGACCGCGGGGGAGGCTACACCTTC.

The chain uses TRBV5-1 and TRBJ2-7, with 11 nucleotides matching TRBD1. Unmatched junction bases numbered 3, after V lost 1 base and J lost 6 bases. CDR1 is SGHRS and CDR2 is YFSETQ in the germline V gene. The CDR3 sequence is 14 residues long. The CDR3 region is CASSLLGTGGEQYF. In DNA, the CDR3 is TGCGCCAGCAGCTTGTTAGGGACAGGGGGCGAGCAGTACTTC. The full variable domain, its missing parts supplied by reference TRBV5-1 and TRBJ2-7, is KAGVTQTPRYLIKTRGQQVTLSCSPISGHRSVSWYQQTPGQGLQFLFEYFSETQRNKGNFPGRFSGRQFSNSRSEMNVSTLELGDSALYLCASSLLGTGGEQYFGPGTRLTVT.

This clone showed up just a few times. The CDR3 DNA reads TGTGCCAGCTACCCACCCACGGGAAACTATGGCTACACCTTC. This codes for CASYPPTGNYGYTF. This chain links TRBV11-2 with TRBJ1-2; D ambiguous. The CDR3 length is 14 residues. Trimming pared 8 bases from V and 2 bases from J, leaving 15 bases between. Looked up from germline, CDR1 is SGHAT and CDR2 is FQNNGV.

This clone turned up a few times. This chain uses TRBV9 with TRBJ2-7, with D perhaps matching TRBD1 or TRBD2 (5 bases each). The length of the CDR3 is 14 residues. The V and J ends lost 0 bases and 7 bases respectively, with 14 bases between them. CDR1 SGDLS and CDR2 YYNGEE come from the germline V gene. The CDR3 protein is CASSVAWDPREQYF. CDR3 coding DNA: TGTGCCAGCAGCGTAGCTTGGGACCCCAGGGAGCAGTACTTC.

The V gene is TRBV20-1, the J gene TRBJ2-5; D perhaps matches TRBD2 (5 bases). The CDR3 extends over 11 amino acids. Germline values: CDR1 DFQATT, CDR2 SNEGSKA (reference sequence). Trimming took 7 bases from V and 1 from J, leaving 7 bases between them. CDR3 in DNA: TGCAGTGGGCTAGCCCAAGAGACCCAGTACTTC. Protein sequence: CSGLAQETQYF.

The chain recombines TRBV4-3 with TRBJ1-1; D gene uncertain. The CDR3 runs 13 residues. Germline V lookup: CDR1 LGHNA, CDR2 YSLEER. Trimming left V 0 bases short and J 0 bases short, with 2 bases between. This CDR3 is CASSQEVNTEAFF. The CDR3 coding sequence is TGCGCCAGCAGCCAAGAGGTGAACACTGAAGCTTTCTTT.

The rearrangement links TRBV29-1 to TRBJ2-1; no reliable D call. Germline CDR1 SQVTM, CDR2 ANQGSEA. V lost 1 base and J 12 bases, leaving 13 bases between the germline ends. The CDR3 runs 12 residues. This CDR3 reads CSVEVGIRVQFF. The CDR3 nucleotides read TGCAGCGTTGAAGTTGGGATCCGTGTGCAGTTCTTC.

This clone has only a few counts. The rearrangement links TRBV10-3 to TRBJ1-2; D not certain. V was clipped by 5 bases and J by 3 bases, with 7 bases between them. Looked up from germline, CDR1 is ENHRY and CDR2 is SYGVKD. The CDR3 runs 12 residues. CDR3 in amino acids: CAISREDYGYTF. The CDR3 nucleotides read TGTGCCATCAGTCGGGAAGACTATGGCTACACCTTC.

Only a few counts were recorded for this clone. This chain links TRBV30 with TRBJ1-1; D unclear. V shed 2 bases and J shed 6 bases, with 7 bases lying between them. Germline CDR1 reads GTSNPN; CDR2 reads SVGIG (reference sequence). This CDR3 is built from 11 residues. CDR3 sequence reads: CAWSSTAEAFF. CDR3 coding DNA: TGTGCCTGGAGTTCCACCGCTGAAGCTTTCTTT.

This chain joins TRBV29-1 and TRBJ1-2; D may be TRBD1 (5 bases). Trimming removed 5 bases at V and 4 bases at J, with 14 bases between. Germline V lookup: CDR1 SQVTM, CDR2 ANQGSEA. The CDR3 extends over 13 amino acids. The CDR3 DNA reads as TGCAGCGTTTCGGGGGGAGGCGGCTATGGCTACACCTTC. Residues: CSVSGGGGYGYTF.

This clone was seen more than once but under ten times. This sequence joins TRBV7-2 and TRBJ2-3, with 12 bases lining up with TRBD1. V shed 5 bases and J 4 bases; nucleotides not matched to a gene: 4. The germline V gene encodes CDR1 SGHTA and CDR2 FQGNSA. The CDR3 covers 15 residues. The CDR3 bases are TGTGCCAGCAGCCGGGACAGGGGGCAGGCAGATACGCAGTATTTT. Encoded protein: CASSRDRGQADTQYF.

The CDR3, as DNA: TGTGCCAGCAGTGGGGGGAGGGGCAACACAGATACGCAGTATTTT. It specifies CASSGGRGNTDTQYF. V and J are TRBV2 and TRBJ2-3; 7 bases align to TRBD2. Looked up from germline, CDR1 is SNHLY and CDR2 is FYNNEI. V was pared by 4 bases and J by 2 bases, with 6 bases of the junction left unmatched. This CDR3 is built from 15 residues.

The chain couples TRBV5-6 to TRBJ2-7; D gene unclear. The germline gives CDR1 SGHDT, CDR2 YYEEEE. The V end lost 3 bases, the J end lost 4 bases, and 14 bases lay between the germline ends. There are 14 residues in the CDR3. The CDR3 is CASSSIAAEYEQYF. DNA for the CDR3: TGTGCCAGCAGCTCTATTGCAGCAGAGTACGAGCAGTACTTC.

This chain links TRBV23-1 with TRBJ2-7; unclear D gene. TRBV23-1 qualifies as an ORF whose function is uncertain. This CDR3 region has 13 residues. V was shortened by 3 bases and J by 4 bases, with 10 bases between the two germline ends. CDR3 in DNA: TGCGCCAGCAGTCAGCCAGGATGTTACGAGCAGTACTTC. This translates into CASSQPGCYEQYF.

The V call is TRBV29-1, the J call TRBJ1-4, with D perhaps TRBD1 (5 bases). The CDR3 sequence is 15 residues long. V lost 6 bases to trimming and J lost 5 bases, with 19 bases between them. Germline assignment: CDR1 SQVTM and CDR2 ANQGSEA. CDR3 sequence: CSVAPGGATNEKLFF. The CDR3 coding sequence is TGCAGCGTGGCCCCGGGGGGAGCGACAAATGAAAAACTGTTTTTT. The variable domain in full, completed from reference TRBV29-1 and TRBJ1-4, reads SAVISQKPSRDICQRGTSLTIQCQVDSQVTMMFWYRQQPGQSLTLIATANQGSEATYESGFVIDKFPISRPNLTFSTLTVSNMSPEDSSIYLCSVAPGGATNEKLFFGSGTQLSVL.

V gene TRBV7-3 combines with J gene TRBJ2-3; 12 positions agree with TRBD2. The V and J ends lost 5 bases and 2 bases, in that order; junction bases with no gene match: 8. The CDR3 sequence is 17 residues long. Germline lookup yields CDR1 SGHTA and CDR2 FQGTGA. The CDR3 nucleotides read TGTGCCAGCAGCCCGAAGCGACTAGCGGGGGACACAGATACGCAGTATTTT. Residues: CASSPKRLAGDTDTQYF.

The chain employs TRBV27 and TRBJ2-1, with D unresolved. The CDR3 is 16 amino acids. V was pared by 6 bases and J by 5 bases, with 20 bases between. The germline gives CDR1 MNHEY, CDR2 SMNVEV (reference sequence). CDR3 protein: CASSENRQNPHNEQFF. The CDR3 coding sequence is TGTGCCAGCAGCGAAAATCGGCAGAACCCACACAATGAGCAGTTCTTC.

This chain connects TRBV21-1 to TRBJ1-5. TRBV21-1 is classified as a pseudogene. The CDR3 loop spans 18 amino acids. CDR3 nucleotides: TGTGCCAGCAGCCGGGCCGACTTTGTGGTCAATAGCAATCAGCCCCAGCATTTT. Protein product: CASSRADFVVNSNQPQHF.

This clone was seen a few times. V gene TRBV29-1 combines with J gene TRBJ1-4, with D unclear. Deletions cut 0 bases from V and 8 bases from J, with 13 bases between. Germline CDR1 SQVTM, CDR2 ANQGSEA. The CDR3 consists of 14 residues. The CDR3 region is CSVEEGRVGEKLFF. DNA for the CDR3: TGCAGCGTTGAAGAAGGGAGGGTAGGGGAAAAACTGTTTTTT.

The CDR3 region is CAWRRDSPTNEQYF. The CDR3 nucleotides read TGTGCCTGGAGGAGGGACAGTCCCACTAACGAGCAGTACTTC. This rearrangement joins TRBV30 to TRBJ2-7; 7 bases agree with TRBD1. This CDR3 is 14 amino acids long. The germline CDR1 and CDR2 sequences are GTSNPN and SVGIG (reference sequence). With V trimmed by 3 bases and J by 5 bases, 10 bases remained unmatched.

The chain couples TRBV19 to TRBJ2-1, with 8 bases fitting TRBD1. The CDR3 is made up of 16 amino acids. Germline V gene lookup returns CDR1 LNHDA and CDR2 SQIVND (reference sequence). The J segment lost 9 bases and the V segment lost 3 bases, leaving 13 bases of the junction unmatched. In DNA form, the CDR3 reads TGTGCCAGTAGTATTCCTCCGACAGGGGAGTATGGTGAGCAGTTCTTC. Amino acid sequence: CASSIPPTGEYGEQFF.